The source of this TCR beta chain is a study of long-term antiretroviral therapy in people with HIV (dated by TCRdb to the early 2020s). In the study overall: The earliest samples were collected approximately a decade before the 2015 WHO recommendation for immediate ART, a period when ART was typically delayed until CD4 counts fell. This retrospective serial study examined whether starting ART and sustained HIV suppression were associated with changes in the composition and diversity of the TRB repertoire in peripheral blood. A total of roughly 200 cryopreserved PBMC samples came from approximately 30 adults with confirmed HIV infection and were collected serially over a mean of roughly 6 years (range 1-12). Among the 30 to 35 participants with HIV, eleven were female. No cross-contamination during QIAcube processing turned up in test extractions that ran a monoclonal T-cell line alongside 30 to 40 polyclonal samples. Findings and caveats that apply to the study as a whole: Expanded TRB clones identified before ART initiation dominated the repertoire at all time points, although this dominance fluctuated and declined in many PLHIV after ART. Owing to limited PBMC availability, only the TCR beta chain was sequenced, without alpha chain pairing. Starting ART was linked to a significant rise in TRB diversity, yet even with long-term ART the diversity remained significantly lower than in transplant donor controls. The samples span the years 2004 to 2017, and the ART regimens used at that time may not be as effective as current regimens. Narrower CDR3 length ranges were observed in HIV repertoires than in controls, and an antigen-experienced repertoire with only a slight naive shift after ART was suggested by the network structure. No data were available on ART adherence, viral resistance or therapy changes, limiting inferences about post-ART repertoire changes. Because cell numbers in pre-ART samples were limited, unsorted PBMC were profiled instead of sorted CD4+ and CD8+ T cells.

The immunoSEQ hsTCRB v3.0 assay was used at survey level resolution to sequence the TRB variable region. The target sequencing depth for TRB was about 40,000-55,000 T-cell genomes per sample. Pooled TRB libraries were sequenced on an Illumina MiSeq with a v3 150-cycle kit. The authors processed their data as follows. Analysis of repertoires was carried out in R inside a reproducible Nextflow workflow spanning QC, data transformation and analysis. LymphoSeq2, an R package for exploring AIRR-Seq data, was used to implement the custom analyses. A handful of samples that yielded fewer than 5000 total TRB sequences were excluded, so that around 190 HIV repertoires were analyzed. Of the 188 retained HIV repertoires, 55 to 60 were collected before and around 130 after ART initiation. Each repertoire was downsampled to 5000 TRB nucleotide sequences, and summary statistics were averaged across 100 downsampling iterations. The analysis kept only TRB sequences whose CDR3 regions were at least seven amino acids long. Diversity was measured with a Shannon entropy-derived clonality score and the Gini coefficient. In repertoire networks, the top 5000 CDR3 amino acid sequences were linked whenever an edit distance of one separated two sequences. GLIPH2 predicted antigen specificity groups and MHC restriction for TRB CDR3 amino acid sequences. Known CMV, EBV, HIV or tissue antigen associations were flagged by matching CDR3 amino acid sequences against VDJdb and McPAS-TCR. Pre-ART, post-ART and control groups were compared with Wilcoxon signed-rank tests and Holm-Bonferroni correction. TCRdb holds this immuneACCESS table with in-frame rearrangements only. Some clones are missing; in checked studies, unresolved V genes explain under half, and the rest has no known cause. V and J calls plus clone size are reproduced from that table; the DNA served to infer D and trimming. This sample lists over 25,000 clones; 88% were detected once. The ten largest clones take up around 4.1% of the sample.

From the cysteine up to the phenylalanine, the CDR3 has a length of 12 residues. CDR3 DNA only is kept here, 36 bases in frame from base 1. The germline V gene specifies MDHEN as CDR1 and SYDVKM as CDR2. V and J lose 8 bases and 1 base, and a span of 8 bases separates them. Details on this clone: There is no known antigen for this receptor. No clone much larger than this one lies a single base away; base qualities are absent.

Inclusion was restricted to participants for whom at least one PBMC sample before ART initiation and at least two post-ART samples were available. Every participant with HIV received treatment in the United States of America. Cryopreserved samples of about 0.95-11 million PBMC were thawed and washed before DNA extraction. At the time of the earliest PBMC sample, participants with HIV were aged between roughly 20 and 54 years. Per participant, PBMC samples came from 1-4 timepoints prior to ART initiation and 2-8 timepoints following ART initiation, for a median of 7 samples. For every participant, serial HIV viral load, CD4+ T-cell count, ART history and demographic data were obtained. Using a Qiagen kit on a QIAcube, genomic DNA was extracted from unsorted PBMC, with samples processed in batches of 12.

The chain employs TRBV28 and TRBJ1-1; the D segment cannot be called with confidence. The clonotype comes from a woman aged 18-35 years with HIV. The source material was unsorted PBMCs, sampled 0.5 years after starting antiretroviral therapy. CDR3 protein: CASGRPNTEAFF. The nucleotide sequence is given as TGTGCCAGCGGTAGACCGAACACTGAAGCTTTCTTT.